These 8 T cell receptor beta chains came from one sample sequenced in a study of Graves' ophthalmopathy and Graves' hyperthyroidism. RNA transcripts were the template, and TCR beta CDR3 regions were amplified from them. A first-round RT-PCR used HTBI primers, followed by a second-round multiplex PCR. MiXCR, applied by TCRdb to the multiplex PCR reads, yields one record per CDR3 protein. The data show 170,000 or so distinct CDR3 sequences, roughly two fifths seen once. Sample: peripheral blood. The receptors shown here come from a woman aged 40 to 50 with Graves' ophthalmopathy.

This clonotype was detected many times. The CDR3 bases are TGTGCCAGCGGGACAGGGCTTTGGTATGGCTACACCTTC. It is translated as CASGTGLWYGYTF. The chain uses TRBV2 and TRBJ1-2; 9 bases agree with TRBD1. Germline values: CDR1 SNHLY, CDR2 FYNNEI. This CDR3 contains 13 residues. The V gene end was trimmed by 8 bases and the J gene end by 5 bases; junction bases not matched to a gene: 6. Filled out from reference TRBV2 and TRBJ1-2, the complete variable domain reads EPEVTQTPSHQVTQMGQEVILRCVPISNHLYFYWYRQILGQKVEFLVSFYNNEISEKSEIFDDQFSVERPDGSNFTLKIRSTKLEDSAMYFCASGTGLWYGYTFGSGTRLTVV.

The V gene is TRBV5-1, the J gene TRBJ1-2; 7 nucleotides align to TRBD1. Germline assignment: CDR1 SGHRS and CDR2 YFSETQ. J lost 0 bases, V lost 1 base, and 15 bases had no gene match. The CDR3 runs 19 residues. The CDR3 sequence is CASSLRARDSENPNYGYTF. DNA of the CDR3: TGCGCCAGCAGCTTGAGGGCCCGGGACAGCGAAAACCCTAACTATGGCTACACCTTC.

There are many counts of this clonotype. The chain is built from TRBV12-3 or TRBV12-4 and TRBJ1-1; D is undetermined. CDR3 length: 14 residues. The germline V and J ends were trimmed by 6 bases and 6 bases, with 17 bases remaining between them. CDR3 loop: CASSNPPVGAEAFF. CDR3 nucleotide sequence: TGTGCCAGCAGCAACCCCCCGGTGGGTGCTGAAGCTTTCTTT.

At least ten counts were recorded for this clonotype. The chain uses TRBV10-3 and TRBJ2-2, with D unclear. The CDR3 sequence is 13 residues long. Per the germline V gene, CDR1 is ENHRY and CDR2 is SYGVKD. With 1 base removed from V and 8 bases from J, the gap between germline ends came to 8 bases. CDR3 protein: CAISEFGPGELFF. The CDR3 nucleotides read TGTGCCATCAGTGAGTTCGGACCTGGGGAGCTGTTTTTT.

This clonotype has a single count. This rearrangement joins TRBV27 to TRBJ2-7, with a tentative D call TRBD2 (5 bases). Between the trimmed V and J ends, which lost 4 bases and 7 bases, there was a span of 14 bases. The CDR3 is 13 residues long. Germline loops: CDR1 MNHEY, CDR2 SMNVEV (reference sequence). CDR3 sequence: CASSSPGPGEQYF. CDR3 nucleotides: TGTGCCAGCAGTTCACCCGGGCCGGGGGAGCAGTACTTC.

This clonotype was counted at least ten times. This chain links TRBV2 with TRBJ1-2; 12 bases are a match to TRBD1. V was pared by 6 bases and J by 7 bases, with 6 bases of the junction left unmatched. Germline CDR1 is SNHLY and CDR2 is FYNNEI. The CDR3 covers 14 residues. The CDR3 protein is CASRKGQGARGYTF. The CDR3 DNA reads TGTGCCAGCAGGAAGGGACAGGGGGCGCGTGGCTACACCTTC.

This clonotype showed up many times. The J gene is TRBJ1-3, the V gene TRBV7-2; D gene unclear. Germline V gene data show CDR1 as SGHTA and CDR2 as FQGNSA. This CDR3 comprises 15 residues. V was cut by 4 bases and J by 4 bases, with 14 bases left in between. The CDR3 reads CASSSDTNLGNTIYF. Written as DNA, the CDR3 is TGTGCCAGCAGCTCCGACACCAACTTGGGAAACACCATATATTTT.

The J gene is TRBJ2-5, the V gene TRBV28, with D perhaps TRBD2 (6 bases). Deletions cut 4 bases from V and 3 bases from J, with 12 bases between. Germline V gene sequence: CDR1 MDHEN, CDR2 SYDVKM. The CDR3 runs 14 residues. This CDR3 reads CASSSPGRKETQYF. CDR3 DNA: TGTGCCAGCAGTTCCCCAGGGAGGAAAGAGACCCAGTACTTC.